A single T cell receptor beta chain is shown here with its context. This clone was picked up one time. Its antigen target is currently unknown. Base qualities are not at hand, and no much larger clone is one base apart. No immunosuppressive medication had been given to the ulcerative colitis patients before the diagnostic colonoscopy. A blood sample was drawn at the time of the colonoscopy. The Wizard kit (Promega) was used to extract genomic DNA from both blood and intestinal samples. The CDR3, cysteine through phenylalanine, is 12 amino acids long. Of all the DNA, just the CDR3 is kept, 36 bases in frame from base 1. Via the germline V gene (reference sequence), CDR1 is SEHNR and CDR2 FQNEAQ. The junction shows trimming of 5 bases on V and 4 bases on J, plus 8 bases between the germline ends. Using the immunoSEQ TRB Survey service, rearranged CDR3 beta regions were amplified from genomic DNA with multiplex V and J primers. Survey-level sequencing depth of up to 500,000 reads per sample was used to keep depth equal across samples. Libraries were purified and pooled, and sequencing was performed on Illumina technology. The published analysis was carried out like this. immunoSEQ online tools were used for productive clonality, sample overlap, pairwise scatters, CDR3 beta length, V/D/J gene usage and productiveness. Calculated diversity was defined as the number of unique rearrangements divided by total templates, multiplied by 100, and Shannon and Simpson indices were computed as well. For principal component analysis, Z-score normalized data were analyzed with the R prcomp function and the ggbiplot package. Blood-rectal clonal overlap within each subject was quantified with Morisita's index. What TCRdb holds here is the immuneACCESS table cut down to in-frame rearrangements. Part of the clones is not present; checked against another copy, under half of the missing clones reflect an unresolved V gene, and the others are unexplained. V, J and clone size derive from that table, while D and trimming were established from the DNA sequence. The sample table records around 30,000 clones; more than 75% of these occur just once. Of the sample, 3.5% to 4.5% is held by the ten largest clones.

This sample was included in a study of pediatric ulcerative colitis (dated by TCRdb to between 2019 and 2020). Context from the whole study: Of the ulcerative colitis patients, several had pancolitis and two had left-sided colitis, and histology in every patient was consistent with ulcerative colitis. By Pediatric Ulcerative Colitis Activity Index, a couple of patients had mild disease, four had moderate disease and three had acute severe colitis. From nine newly diagnosed, treatment-naive pediatric ulcerative colitis patients and four non-IBD control children, paired blood and rectal samples were collected. Study-wide conclusions, independent of this receptor: Features of the rectal repertoire distinguished controls, mild-moderate colitis patients and acute severe colitis patients, and in acute severe colitis, rectal diversity was reduced because of clonal expansions. For technical reasons, the blood samples of two patients yielded substantially fewer templates, so those samples were excluded from the blood-rectal overlap analysis. Only four individuals were included in the healthy control group, which was small. Compared with controls, ulcerative colitis patients showed significantly higher autologous blood-rectal clonal overlap, a finding that suggests increased T cell trafficking to inflamed tissue. A couple of rectal CDR3 clonotypes turned up in every ulcerative colitis patient but in none of the controls. Repertoires were derived from total lymphocyte DNA, so rare subsets such as regulatory T cells may have patterns not reflected.

The V gene is TRBV7-9 and the J gene is TRBJ1-2, and the D gene may be TRBD1, 6 bases matching. This TCR derives from a boy aged 10-17 years with severe ulcerative colitis. Sequenced sample: blood. The DNA sequence follows: TGTGCCAGCAGCCTGGGGGCCTATGGCTACACCTTC. Its amino acids are CASSLGAYGYTF.